Sequencing of this TCR beta chain was carried out in a study of CD8 T cells in Susac syndrome. V was cut by 2 bases and J by 2 bases, with 2 bases left in between. Looked up from germline, CDR1 is MNHEY and CDR2 is SMNVEV (reference sequence). The CDR3 is made up of 12 amino acids. An amount of RNA that ranged from about 0.45 to 1 ug was reverse transcribed with random hexamers. TCRdb passed the immunoSEQ multiplex PCR reads through MiXCR, listing each CDR3 protein once. The data show 250,000 to 300,000 distinct CDR3 sequences, with about 89% seen just once and less than 0.2% held by the top ten. V is TRBV27 and J is TRBJ2-3; D is unclear. The sample was CD8+ T cells from PBMCs. This TCR was sampled from a human donor with multiple sclerosis. CDR3 nucleotides: TGTGCCAGCAGTTTAAACACAGATACGCAGTATTTT. Residues: CASSLNTDTQYF.